The 20 T cell receptor beta chains in this list originate from one sample, sequenced in a study of blood T cell repertoires in COVID-19. Libraries were prepared by immunoSEQ multiplex PCR; TCRdb keeps only in-frame clonotypes and omits some of them. The sample records roughly 50,000 clones, 90% being singletons. The specimen was peripheral blood. These receptors came from a man aged 45-65 years with acute or convalescent COVID-19.

The rearrangement links TRBV7-6 to TRBJ2-7; unclear D gene. CDR1 and CDR2 from the germline V gene are SGHVS and FNYEAQ. The CDR3 length is 13 residues. The V end lost 0 bases, the J end lost 0 bases, and 3 bases lay between the germline ends. CDR3 DNA: TGTGCCAGCAGCTTAGCCAGCTCCTACGAGCAGTACTTC. It specifies CASSLASSYEQYF.

The rearrangement links TRBV5-6 to TRBJ2-2, with 8 bases aligning to TRBD1. The CDR3 covers 13 residues. J lost 6 bases, V lost 4 bases, and 2 bases had no gene match. Germline V gene data show CDR1 as SGHDT and CDR2 as YYEEEE. The CDR3 DNA follows: TGTGCCAGCAGCCGGACAGGGTCCGGGGAGCTGTTTTTT. It is translated as CASSRTGSGELFF.

This chain joins TRBV9 and TRBJ2-3; 7 bases agree with TRBD2. Germline V CDR1 and CDR2: SGDLS, YYNGEE. CDR3 length: 15 amino acids. V dropped 3 bases and J dropped 0; count of bases not matched to a gene: 4. CDR3 sequence reads: CASSGEAGSTDTQYF. The CDR3 region has the DNA TGTGCCAGCAGCGGAGAAGCGGGGAGCACAGATACGCAGTATTTT.

The chain couples TRBV6-4 to TRBJ2-3, with 9 bases aligning to TRBD1. V trimming: 4 bases; J trimming: 1 base; junction bases outside the gene matches: 0. The germline gives CDR1 MRHNA, CDR2 SNTAGT. The CDR3 length is 14 residues. CDR3 sequence: CASSGTGGTDTQYF. CDR3 sequence (DNA): TGTGCCAGCAGTGGGACAGGGGGCACAGATACGCAGTATTTT.

The rearrangement uses TRBV29-1 and TRBJ1-2; TRBD1 matches at 9 bases. Germline V gives CDR1 SQVTM, CDR2 ANQGSEA. The CDR3 consists of 15 residues. Trimming cost V 3 bases and J 6 bases; bases outside gene matches: 11. CDR3 sequence: CSVDPTGGIRDGYTF. The DNA of the CDR3 is TGCAGCGTTGATCCGACAGGGGGAATTAGGGATGGCTACACCTTC.

The chain couples TRBV11-2 to TRBJ2-1; TRBD1 aligns across 7 bases. V shed 3 bases and J 7 bases; nucleotides not matched to a gene: 6. Germline-derived CDR1 and CDR2 are SGHAT and FQNNGV. This CDR3 is built from 14 residues. The CDR3 loop is CASSLRTGPNEQFF. For the CDR3, the DNA is TGTGCCAGCAGCTTGCGGACAGGTCCTAATGAGCAGTTCTTC.

The chain is built from TRBV10-2 and TRBJ2-6; 10 bases match TRBD2. V was pared by 7 bases and J by 0 bases, with 3 bases of the junction left unmatched. The CDR3 contains 16 residues. CDR1 WSHSY and CDR2 SAAADI come from the germline V gene. This CDR3 reads CASKASGSSGANVLTF. For the CDR3, the DNA is TGCGCCAGCAAGGCTAGCGGGAGCTCTGGGGCCAACGTCCTGACTTTC.

The chain joins TRBV30 to TRBJ2-7; D possibly corresponds to TRBD2 (7 bases). The V gene lost 0 bases and the J gene lost 4 bases, with 16 bases spanning the gap. Germline CDR1 GTSNPN, CDR2 SVGIG (reference sequence). This CDR3 has 15 residues. The CDR3 is CAWSVRGGLKYEQYF. CDR3 coding DNA: TGTGCCTGGAGTGTAAGGGGGGGCCTGAAATACGAGCAGTACTTC.

This sequence joins TRBV12-3 or TRBV12-4 and TRBJ1-1; D is undetermined. This CDR3 is 13 amino acids long. The V gene lost 3 bases and the J gene lost 4 bases, with 9 bases spanning the gap. The CDR3 protein is CASSFSGGTEAFF. Here the CDR3 DNA reads TGTGCCAGCAGTTTTTCCGGAGGCACTGAAGCTTTCTTT.

The chain joins TRBV19 to TRBJ2-7, with D perhaps matching TRBD2 (6 bases). Trimming took off 10 bases at V and 2 bases at J, with 12 bases between the two ends. Germline CDR1 LNHDA, CDR2 SQIVND (reference sequence). The CDR3 contains 12 residues. CDR3 in DNA: TGTGCCACCGAGGGAGGAGCCTACGAGCAGTACTTC. Translated, it gives CATEGGAYEQYF.

The rearrangement uses TRBV19 and TRBJ2-1; 11 bases agree with TRBD2. Per germline, CDR1 LNHDA and CDR2 SQIVND (reference sequence). The V segment lost 4 bases and the J segment 7 bases; nucleotides outside the gene matches: 3. The CDR3 spans 14 residues. The CDR3 loop reads CASSRGLAVNEQFF. CDR3 in DNA: TGTGCCAGTAGTAGGGGACTAGCGGTTAATGAGCAGTTCTTC.

This chain uses TRBV6-2 or TRBV6-3 with TRBJ2-3; D may be TRBD2 (5 bases). The CDR3 loop spans 13 amino acids. The V and J ends lost 5 bases and 2 bases respectively, with 8 bases between them. From germline, CDR1 is MNHEY and CDR2 SVGEGT. The CDR3 bases are TGTGCCAGCAGTCTAGCCATCACAGATACGCAGTATTTT. Translation gives CASSLAITDTQYF.

The V call is TRBV3-1 (or the pseudogene TRBV3-2), the J call TRBJ2-5; TRBD2 agrees at 8 bases. Germline V gene lookup returns CDR1 LGHDT and CDR2 YNNKEL (reference sequence). With 5 bases clipped from V and 5 bases from J, the junction kept 7 bases outside the gene matches. The CDR3 contains 14 residues. CDR3 loop: CASSSSGLGETQYF. CDR3 sequence (DNA): TGTGCCAGCAGCTCCTCGGGACTAGGGGAGACCCAGTACTTC.

The chain carries TRBV7-9 and TRBJ1-5; 7 bases line up with TRBD1. The CDR3 consists of 16 residues. Per the germline V gene, CDR1 is SEHNR and CDR2 is FQNEAQ (reference sequence). Trimming took 0 bases from V and 4 from J; bases not matched to a gene: 6. CDR3 sequence: CASSLARGGGNQPQHF. CDR3 DNA sequence: TGTGCCAGCAGCTTAGCGCGAGGGGGCGGGAATCAGCCCCAGCATTTT.

This clone was found once. The rearrangement uses TRBV15 and TRBJ1-4; 9 nucleotides line up with TRBD1. Looked up from germline, CDR1 is LNHNV and CDR2 is YYDKDF (reference sequence). The ends lost 4 bases at V and 8 bases at J; junction bases unmatched: 5. The CDR3 consists of 14 residues. CDR3 DNA sequence: TGTGCCACCAGCAAGACAGGGGGAAGGGAAAAACTGTTTTTT. Its protein product is CATSKTGGREKLFF.

V usage is TRBV11-2 and J usage is TRBJ1-5; perhaps TRBD1 as D (6 bases). The CDR3 has 13 residues. The V and J ends lost 5 bases and 4 bases respectively, with 9 bases between them. Germline V gene lookup returns CDR1 SGHAT and CDR2 FQNNGV. The CDR3 DNA reads as TGTGCCAGCAGCACCGGACAGAATCAGCCCCAGCATTTT. Translation gives CASSTGQNQPQHF.

This rearrangement joins TRBV5-1 to TRBJ2-3, with 9 bases that match TRBD2. CDR1 and CDR2 from the germline V gene are SGHRS and YFSETQ. The CDR3 is 16 amino acids. V was pared by 0 bases and J by 0 bases, with 2 bases of the junction left unmatched. CDR3 in amino acids: CASSLVAGASTDTQYF. The CDR3 DNA is TGCGCCAGCAGCTTGGTAGCGGGAGCTAGCACAGATACGCAGTATTTT.

This chain links TRBV9 with TRBJ1-2, with a possible D match to TRBD1 (6 bases). This CDR3 is 15 amino acids long. V shed 0 bases and J shed 6 bases, with 15 bases lying between them. Germline V gene lookup returns CDR1 SGDLS and CDR2 YYNGEE. In DNA form, the CDR3 reads TGTGCCAGCAGCGTAGGTTGGGGGCTTGATAATGGCTACACCTTC. Its protein is CASSVGWGLDNGYTF.

The V and J genes are TRBV5-1 and TRBJ2-7; 8 bases fit TRBD2. Losses at the gene ends were 3 bases for V and 1 base for J; bases not matched to a gene: 3. In germline, CDR1 is SGHRS, CDR2 YFSETQ. This CDR3 region has 14 residues. CDR3 loop: CASSWTSQSYEQYF. The CDR3 DNA sequence: TGCGCCAGCAGCTGGACTAGCCAATCCTACGAGCAGTACTTC.

The gene calls are TRBV9 and TRBJ2-1, with D uncertain. Germline values: CDR1 SGDLS, CDR2 YYNGEE. The length of the CDR3 is 14 residues. V was shortened by 4 bases and J by 7 bases, with 15 bases between the two germline ends. CDR3 in amino acids: CASSLTPDMNEQFF. CDR3 in DNA: TGTGCCAGCAGCCTCACACCTGACATGAATGAGCAGTTCTTC.